This entry features one TCR beta chain sequence. This clonotype appeared many times. Which antigen it targets is not known. Base qualities are not provided; no much larger clone lies one nucleotide away. The data are from a study of T cells in Graves' hyperthyroidism and ophthalmopathy (dated 2019 in TCRdb). Broadly, across the study: Peripheral blood samples were taken at initial diagnosis, before any treatment was given. To identify TCR V-J signatures that set the groups apart, the researchers used a discovery cohort of 100 patients, made up of approximately 43 with Graves' ophthalmopathy and about 59 with stable Graves' hyperthyroidism. Whether ophthalmopathy could be predicted prospectively was tested in an independent validation cohort made up of approximately 19 hyperthyroidism patients plus 17 patients who later progressed to ophthalmopathy. The roughly 100 discovery patients were randomly divided into training and test sets at a 7:3 ratio. The study also compared thyroid tissue and blood T-cell repertoires from 6 or 7 Graves' hyperthyroidism patients. After blood sampling, hyperthyroidism patients were treated with methimazole at a starting dose of 30 mg daily, and ophthalmopathy patients were treated with high-dose intravenous methylprednisolone. The paper reports TCR Vbeta CDR3 sequencing of approximately 140 peripheral blood samples: 40 to 45 ophthalmopathy, 75 to 80 hyperthyroidism and 17 progressor patients.

A patient counted as having stable Graves' hyperthyroidism if no progression to ophthalmopathy occurred over 18 months of follow-up. Hyperthyroidism patients were newly diagnosed, had a disease duration of under 2 months, and were aged 18 to 65 years. Any patient with an uncontrolled infection, another autoimmune disease, pregnancy or lactation was excluded. Diagnoses relied on clinical symptoms, serum thyroxine and TRAb, thyroid ultrasound and orbital computed tomography. PBMCs were isolated from about 10 ml of fresh peripheral blood by Ficoll-Paque density gradient centrifugation. Trizol reagent was used to extract total RNA, and RNA quality was then checked on an Agilent 2100 Bioanalyzer. Amplification of TCR beta CDR3 regions was carried out from RNA transcripts. The first round of RT-PCR for the TCR CDR3 was performed with the HTBI primer set and the Qiagen OneStep RT-PCR kit. Libraries were constructed in a second round of multiplex PCR, after which size selection and purification were carried out. The libraries were sequenced on an Illumina HiSeq2000 using paired-end 100 bp reads. The study's own analysis went as follows. SOAPnuke was used to process the raw data, removing reads that contained adapters or uncalled bases, had a mean Phred below 15, or lacked an exact match to the constant primer or identifier. COPE v1.2.5 was used to merge the high-quality paired reads, and each unique nucleotide sequence was defined as a clonotype. MiTCR v1.1 was used to align clonotypes to the IMGT TRBV, TRBD and TRBJ reference segments. The analysis was restricted to V-J combinations with a frequency above 0.0001, which together covered 99% to 99.2% of the repertoires. A TCS score was defined as the ratio between F50 (clonal expansion) and ExV (chaos), using BLOSUM62-based TCRdist between CDR3 peptides within each V-J. Welch's t-statistics and random forest reduced just over 500 V-J features to fewer than 15, which were used in a naive Bayes classifier (R e1071). The Morisita-Horn index was used to measure how similar the thyroid and blood repertoires were. Starting from the raw public reads, TCRdb applied fastp trimming at Q25, assembled clones with MiXCR and retained in-frame beta chains. Rows matching on CDR3 protein sequence are summarized as one entry with the most common DNA and genes. TCRdb, rather than the study authors, made the V and J calls. Counted in this sample were around 800,000 distinct CDR3 sequences; around 39% of them appeared once. Over 8% of the sample rests with the top ten.

Summary of the overall study and its limitations: During validation, the model predicted progression to ophthalmopathy a median of approximately 7 months ahead of onset, with around 70% sensitivity and around 73% specificity. Sample size was not statistically predetermined, and investigators were not blinded to group allocation. Most expanded thyroid clonotypes (frequency above 0.001) were also found in blood, which suggests that blood repertoires may mirror thyroid immune responses. Ophthalmopathy was separated from stable hyperthyroidism by a 13 V-J signature model, with over 85% sensitivity and 81% to 82% specificity obtained in cross-validation and 80%/75% obtained in testing.

Compared with germline, V lacks 7 bases and J lacks 0 bases; bases without a gene match: 6. The CDR3 measures 16 amino acids from cysteine to phenylalanine. Of all the DNA, just the CDR3 is kept, 48 bases in frame from base 1. Looking up the germline V gene yields CDR1 SNHLY and CDR2 FYNNEI. This clonotype originated in a man aged 18 to 30 with Graves' hyperthyroidism. Recombination linked TRBV2 to TRBJ1-1; 12 central bases correspond to TRBD1. Sequences were obtained from blood. The CDR3 has the sequence CASTAGTGGMNTEAFF. The nucleotides are TGTGCCAGCACGGCCGGGACAGGGGGCATGAACACTGAAGCTTTCTTT.